The 25 T cell receptor beta chains presented below share a single source sample, sequenced in a study of cytomegalovirus exposure and HLA in healthy donors. Use of 60 Vbeta and 13 Jbeta primers characterized the PCR. Method: immunoSEQ multiplex PCR; TCRdb's copy keeps in-frame clones and lacks some. The table has some 150,000 clones, 76% seen once. Material for sequencing was PBMCs. Every receptor here comes from a female donor in good health and CMV-seronegative.

This chain joins TRBV6-5 and TRBJ1-5, with 7 bases identical to TRBD1. This CDR3 spans 14 amino acids. Germline CDR1 MNHEY, CDR2 SVGAGI. V lost 5 bases, J lost 3 bases, and 4 bases stayed unmatched. CDR3 loop: CASSPGQVNQPQHF. DNA for the CDR3: TGTGCCAGCAGTCCTGGACAGGTCAATCAGCCCCAGCATTTT.

This chain joins TRBV7-9 and TRBJ2-7, with unresolved D. This CDR3 region has 15 residues. The V end was cut by 2 bases, the J end by 4 bases, with 15 bases between. CDR1 is SEHNR, CDR2 FQNEAQ, per germline (reference sequence). CDR3 amino acids: CASSLMERDGYEQYF. The CDR3 region has the DNA TGTGCCAGCAGCTTAATGGAGAGAGACGGGTACGAGCAGTACTTC.

In this sample, this clone turned up a few times. The germline gene is not matched at one end of the junction; a read error may be the cause. The J gene is TRBJ2-1, the V gene TRBV6-5; a possible D gene is TRBD2 (6 bases). Germline CDR1 MNHEY, CDR2 SVGAGI. The length of the CDR3 is 12 residues. The chain's CDR3 is CASSQDYDEQFF. In DNA, the CDR3 is TGTGCCAGCAGTCAGGACTACGATGAGCAGTTCTTC.

This clone was detected once. CDR3 nucleotide sequence: TGTGCCAGCAGTGTACACAGGGACACAGATACGCAGTATTTT. Amino acids: CASSVHRDTDTQYF. The chain combines TRBV25-1 with TRBJ2-3; TRBD1 is a possible D gene (6 bases). V lost 4 bases and J 2 bases, leaving 10 bases between the germline ends. The CDR3 length is 14 residues. Germline V gene sequence: CDR1 MGHDK, CDR2 SYGVNS.

This chain joins TRBV10-3 and TRBJ2-5; the match to TRBD1 covers 8 bases. The end of the DNA fits TRBJ2-7 better, so the J call may be wrong. The CDR3 is made up of 13 amino acids. Germline V gene data show CDR1 as ENHRY and CDR2 as SYGVKD. The CDR3 spells CAISNLQGGEQYF. DNA for the CDR3: TGTGCCATCAGTAATCTACAGGGGGGCGAGCAGTACTTC.

The rearrangement uses TRBV5-1 and TRBJ1-2, with 8 bases matching TRBD1. V was clipped by 4 bases and J by 5 bases; unmatched bases: 13. Germline V gives CDR1 SGHRS, CDR2 YFSETQ. This CDR3 has 16 residues. CDR3 bases: TGCGCCAGCAGCCTTCAGGGACAGGCGGGGTCTTATGGCTACACCTTC. It is translated as CASSLQGQAGSYGYTF.

This chain connects TRBV5-5 to TRBJ2-7, with 10 bases aligning to TRBD1. Germline V gives CDR1 SGHKS, CDR2 YYEKEE (reference sequence). V was pared by 4 bases and J by 2 bases, with 6 bases of the junction left unmatched. The CDR3 runs 15 residues. CDR3 nucleotides: TGTGCCAGCAGCCAGGACAGGGGGACCCCCTACGAGCAGTACTTC. It encodes CASSQDRGTPYEQYF.

The chain joins TRBV6-6 to TRBJ1-5; D might be TRBD1 (5 bases). Per germline, CDR1 MNHNY and CDR2 SVGAGI (reference sequence). The CDR3 loop spans 14 amino acids. V lost 6 bases, J lost 2 bases, and 11 bases lay in between. CDR3 nucleotides: TGTGCCAGCAGCCCAGGAGGGGGCAATCAGCCCCAGCATTTT. Residues: CASSPGGGNQPQHF.

The table lists this clone with a count of one. V is TRBV6-1 and J is TRBJ2-7; TRBD2 matches 7 bases. CDR3 length: 15 residues. Per the germline V gene, CDR1 is MNHNS and CDR2 is SASEGT. The V gene end was trimmed by 0 bases and the J gene end by 3 bases; junction bases not matched to a gene: 5. CDR3 sequence: CASSEAGWGGYEQYF. CDR3 sequence (DNA): TGTGCCAGCAGTGAAGCCGGGTGGGGGGGCTACGAGCAGTACTTC.

This clone was counted once. This chain uses TRBV7-8 with TRBJ1-1, with a possible D match to TRBD1 (6 bases). Germline loops: CDR1 SGHVS, CDR2 FQNEAQ. The CDR3 contains 14 residues. With 7 bases removed from V and 1 base from J, the gap between germline ends came to 13 bases. The DNA of the CDR3 is TGTGCCAGCAACGACCGCAGGGGGAACACTGAAGCTTTCTTT. This translates into CASNDRRGNTEAFF.

This clone has just one count. V is TRBV7-8 and J is TRBJ1-2; 7 bases map to TRBD1. The CDR3 consists of 17 residues. In germline, CDR1 is SGHVS, CDR2 FQNEAQ. Trimming at V came to 5 bases and at J to 7 bases, leaving 19 bases not matched to a gene. Here the CDR3 DNA reads TGTGCCAGCAGCAAGGGGAAAATAGGGGGCGCTGAGTGTGGCTACACCTTC. It codes for CASSKGKIGGAECGYTF.

The chain is built from TRBV28 and TRBJ2-5; a possible D gene is TRBD1 (5 bases). Between the trimmed V and J ends, which lost 6 bases and 4 bases, there was a span of 15 bases. Germline CDR1 reads MDHEN; CDR2 reads SYDVKM. The CDR3 sequence is 14 residues long. The CDR3 spells CASRGSGPRETQYF. The CDR3 DNA reads as TGTGCCAGCAGGGGGTCAGGGCCGCGAGAGACCCAGTACTTC. The complete variable domain, with remaining parts taken from reference TRBV28 and TRBJ2-5, reads DVKVTQSSRYLVKRTGEKVFLECVQDMDHENMFWYRQDPGLGLRLIYFSYDVKMKEKGDIPEGYSVSREKKERFSLILESASTNQTSMYLCASRGSGPRETQYFGPGTRLLVL.

The chain is built from TRBV28 and TRBJ1-2; tentatively, D is TRBD1 (6 bases). The CDR3 covers 13 residues. The V gene lost 0 bases and the J gene lost 4 bases, with 6 bases spanning the gap. The V gene's germline CDR1 is MDHEN and CDR2 SYDVKM. Written as DNA, the CDR3 is TGTGCCAGCAGTTTATGGGACAGCTATGGCTACACCTTC. This gives the protein CASSLWDSYGYTF.

The DNA for the CDR3 is TGTGCCACACAGACCGGGACAGGGGAGTTTCGGATGTACTTC. This translates into CATQTGTGEFRMYF. The chain uses TRBV4-2 and TRBJ2-7; 10 nucleotides match TRBD1. The CDR3 covers 14 residues. Trimming at V came to 10 bases and at J to 12 bases, leaving 18 bases not matched to a gene. Germline V gene sequence: CDR1 LGHNA, CDR2 YNFKEQ.

CDR3: CASSLRWTSGGATYNEQFF. The CDR3 nucleotides are TGCGCCAGCAGCCTCCGATGGACTAGCGGGGGGGCCACCTACAATGAGCAGTTCTTC. The chain employs TRBV4-3 and TRBJ2-1; 15 bases are a match to TRBD2. The CDR3 has 19 amino acids. V lost 4 bases to trimming and J lost 2 bases; unmatched junction nucleotides: 9. Germline V gene data show CDR1 as LGHNA and CDR2 as YSLEER.

V and J are TRBV28 and TRBJ2-5; 10 bases are a match to TRBD1. V gave up 5 bases and J gave up 4 bases; unmatched junction bases: 7. CDR3 length equals 15 residues. Germline assignment: CDR1 MDHEN and CDR2 SYDVKM. This chain's CDR3 is CASSPLGQGRETQYF. CDR3 sequence (DNA): TGTGCCAGCAGTCCCTTGGGACAGGGGAGAGAGACCCAGTACTTC.

A remark on this clone: Compared with germline, one end of the junction differs, possibly owing to a read error. The chain employs TRBV7-3 and TRBJ2-1; no reliable D call. The CDR3 is 15 amino acids. CDR1 is SGHTA and CDR2 is FQGTGA in the germline V gene. CDR3 in amino acids: CASSLTASSYNEQFF. The CDR3 coding sequence is TGTGCCAGCAGCCTAACAGCAAGCTCCTACAATGAGCAGTTCTTC.

The genes are TRBV9 and TRBJ2-1; TRBD2 aligns across 9 bases. This CDR3 is built from 15 residues. From germline, CDR1 is SGDLS and CDR2 YYNGEE. Losses at the gene ends were 0 bases for V and 9 bases for J; bases not matched to a gene: 7. The CDR3 region is CASSVVGLAGTEQFF. CDR3 coding DNA: TGTGCCAGCAGCGTAGTTGGTCTAGCGGGAACTGAGCAGTTCTTC.

The J gene is TRBJ2-3, the V gene TRBV5-1; TRBD1 might be the D (5 bases). V was clipped by 3 bases and J by 3 bases, with 11 bases between them. The CDR3 covers 14 residues. The V gene's germline CDR1 is SGHRS and CDR2 YFSETQ. The CDR3 loop reads CASSWGEPTDTQYF. The CDR3 nucleotides are TGCGCCAGCAGCTGGGGCGAGCCGACAGATACGCAGTATTTT. Supplemented by reference TRBV5-1 and TRBJ2-3, the full variable domain reads KAGVTQTPRYLIKTRGQQVTLSCSPISGHRSVSWYQQTPGQGLQFLFEYFSETQRNKGNFPGRFSGRQFSNSRSEMNVSTLELGDSALYLCASSWGEPTDTQYFGPGTRLTVL.

The chain couples TRBV28 to TRBJ2-7; 7 bases line up with TRBD2. This CDR3 region has 14 residues. From germline, CDR1 is MDHEN and CDR2 SYDVKM. Germline trimming cut 4 bases from V and 3 bases from J; bases unmatched to any gene: 6. For the CDR3, the DNA is TGTGCCAGCAGTTCGGGGGGTTCAAACTACGAGCAGTACTTC. It specifies CASSSGGSNYEQYF.

In DNA form, the CDR3 reads TGTGCCAGCAGCTTAGAACCGCGACAGATACTACCAACTAATGAAAAACTGTTTTTT. Translated: CASSLEPRQILPTNEKLFF. The chain uses TRBV7-9 and TRBJ1-4; weak D call: TRBD1 (5 bases). The germline gives CDR1 SEHNR, CDR2 FQNEAQ (reference sequence). V was shortened by 1 base and J by 0 bases, with 18 bases between the two germline ends. This CDR3 is built from 19 residues.

The chain recombines TRBV4-3 with TRBJ1-1, with TRBD1 as a possible D gene (6 bases). CDR3 length: 14 residues. The germline V and J ends were trimmed by 1 base and 5 bases, with 11 bases remaining between them. Germline V gene lookup returns CDR1 LGHNA and CDR2 YSLEER. DNA for the CDR3: TGCGCCAGCAGCCAAGTAGGACAGTTTACTGAAGCTTTCTTT. The encoded protein is CASSQVGQFTEAFF.

The chain links TRBV18 to TRBJ2-6; 9 bases align to TRBD1. Per the germline V gene, CDR1 is KGHSH and CDR2 is LQKENI. After removal of 5 bases from V and 1 base from J, the junction contained 6 bases not matched to a gene. The CDR3 runs 17 residues. The CDR3, as DNA: TGTGCCAGCTCAGAGGGACAGGGCAGGTCTGGGGCCAACGTCCTGACTTTC. It yields the protein CASSEGQGRSGANVLTF.

V is TRBV9 and J is TRBJ1-1, with 7 bases fitting TRBD1. Germline assignment: CDR1 SGDLS and CDR2 YYNGEE. J lost 2 bases, V lost 0 bases, and 4 bases had no gene match. This CDR3 spans 15 amino acids. CDR3 sequence: CASSVGTGPNTEAFF. CDR3 in DNA: TGTGCCAGCAGCGTAGGGACAGGCCCTAACACTGAAGCTTTCTTT.

This rearrangement joins TRBV19 to TRBJ1-1; 9 nucleotides agree with TRBD1. Looked up from germline, CDR1 is LNHDA and CDR2 is SQIVND (reference sequence). The V and J ends lost 2 bases and 2 bases, in that order; junction bases with no gene match: 0. The CDR3 runs to 14 residues. CDR3 region: CASSITGGNTEAFF. The DNA for the CDR3 is TGTGCCAGTAGTATAACAGGGGGCAACACTGAAGCTTTCTTT. The full variable domain, with the rest looked up from reference TRBV19 and TRBJ1-1, is DGGITQSPKYLFRKEGQNVTLSCEQNLNHDAMYWYRQDPGQGLRLIYYSQIVNDFQKGDIAEGYSVSREKKESFPLTVTSAQKNPTAFYLCASSITGGNTEAFFGQGTRLTVV.